This T cell receptor (beta chain) is drawn from a study of response to subunit inactivated influenza vaccine. Study-wide results and caveats: Authors suggested few new T cells are recruited by each seasonal influenza vaccination.

This CDR3 is built from 14 residues. V lost 2 bases and J 6 bases, leaving 10 bases between the germline ends. MiXCR, run by TCRdb on the RT-PCR reads, gives a single entry per CDR3 protein. In the table there are under 850,000 distinct CDR3 sequences, approximately 17% of which are singletons. This clonotype was counted only a few times. What it binds is not known. The sequencing here drew on PBMCs from blood, taken roughly 5 days after vaccination. The gene calls are TRBV12-3 or TRBV12-4 and TRBJ2-2; TRBD1 might be the D (7 bases). The clonotype was recovered from a man in his fifties or sixties who received an inactivated influenza vaccine. The CDR3 reads CASSLQGGSGELFF. CDR3 bases: TGTGCCAGCAGTTTACAGGGGGGCTCCGGGGAGCTGTTTTTT.